This T cell receptor beta chain comes out of a study of cytomegalovirus exposure and HLA in healthy donors. For the study at large: Later, an analysis reported that the 120 or so validation repertoires had used the same platform as the approximately 670 first-cohort repertoires.

Sequencing used immunoSEQ multiplex PCR; TCRdb keeps in-frame clones, though not all of them. This sample has about 180,000 clones, with around 85% found just once. A word on this clone: Antigen: not known.

Germline CDR1 MNHEY, CDR2 SMNVEV (reference sequence). The CDR3 has 13 residues. Trimming removed 6 bases from V and 4 bases from J, with 9 bases in between. General study points: According to reports, the classifier identified cytomegalovirus status with high specificity and sensitivity. Some TCR beta chains (roughly 160 of them) were listed as cytomegalovirus-associated.

Sample: PBMCs. This sequence was found in a man younger than 30 in good health and CMV-seropositive. The chain carries TRBV27 and TRBJ1-4, with D perhaps matching TRBD1 (5 bases). The CDR3 bases are TGTGCCAGCAGCTTGGACAATAATGAAAAACTGTTTTTT. Amino acid sequence: CASSLDNNEKLFF.